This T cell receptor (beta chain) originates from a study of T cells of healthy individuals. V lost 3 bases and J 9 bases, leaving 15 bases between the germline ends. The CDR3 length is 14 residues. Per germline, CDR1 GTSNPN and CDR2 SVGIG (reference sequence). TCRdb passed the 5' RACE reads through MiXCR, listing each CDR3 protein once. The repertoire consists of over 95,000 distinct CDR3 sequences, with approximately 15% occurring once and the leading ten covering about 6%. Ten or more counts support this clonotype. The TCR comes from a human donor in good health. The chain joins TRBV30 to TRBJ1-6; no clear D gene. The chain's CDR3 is CAWRGVGYSSPLHF. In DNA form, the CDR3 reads TGTGCCTGGAGGGGAGTCGGGTACAGTTCACCCCTCCACTTT.